These T cell receptor beta chains were read from a single sample in a study of cytomegalovirus exposure and HLA in healthy donors. Sequencing used immunoSEQ multiplex PCR; TCRdb keeps in-frame clones, though not all of them. The table shows under 200,000 clones, with about 68% occurring only once. The sample comprised PBMCs. These receptor sequences come from a female donor in good health and CMV-seronegative. Both conserved end residues are part of each CDR3. Fields, in order: V gene, D gene, clone size, J gene, CDR3 DNA, CDR3 protein. The D gene is left open where the match is weak. Expanded clones are given a class, and other clones once, few, many or no size at all.

>TRBV19|-|-|TRBJ1-2
TGTGCCAGTAGTATATTTCACAGGGCGGAATATGGCTACACCTTC
CASSIFHRAEYGYTF
>TRBV11-2|TRBD2|-|TRBJ2-1
TGTGCCAGCAGCTTTATCGGGCGGGGGGGTTACAATGAGCAGTTCTTC
CASSFIGRGGYNEQFF
>TRBV7-8|-|-|TRBJ2-7
TGTGCCAGCAGCCCCTCGGGGGGCTACTCCTACGAGCAGTACTTC
CASSPSGGYSYEQYF
>TRBV18|TRBD1|few|TRBJ2-7
TGTGCCAGCTCTTTAGGACAGGATGTGCAGTACTTC
CASSLGQDVQYF
>TRBV10-3|-|-|TRBJ1-5
TGTGCCATCAGTGAGTGGGGCCCGCAGCCCCAGCATTTT
CAISEWGPQPQHF
>TRBV18|-|-|TRBJ1-4
TGTGCCAGCTCACCAGGCCAGAATGAAAAACTGTTTTTT
CASSPGQNEKLFF
>TRBV7-3|-|-|TRBJ2-3
TGTGCCAGCAGCTTAATGCGGGTACCTGGCACAGATACGCAGTATTTT
CASSLMRVPGTDTQYF
>TRBV27|TRBD1|-|TRBJ2-4
TGTGCCAGCAGTTTTTACAGGGGGTCCAAAAACATTCAGTACTTC
CASSFYRGSKNIQYF
>TRBV7-9|TRBD1|-|TRBJ1-1
TGTGCCAGCAGCTTAGAGGGACAGGGGGCAGTGGCTTTCTTT
CASSLEGQGAVAFF
>TRBV27|-|-|TRBJ2-5
TGTGCCAGCAGTCCACCCGGGGAGACCCAGTACTTC
CASSPPGETQYF
>TRBV19|-|-|TRBJ1-5
TGTGCCAGTACTCCGGCAGGGTATCAGCCCCAGCATTTT
CASTPAGYQPQHF
>TRBV30|TRBD2|-|TRBJ2-7
TGTGCCTGGAGTGCCAGCGGGGAGCCTCTCCGCGAGCAGTACTTC
CAWSASGEPLREQYF
>TRBV10-3|TRBD2|-|TRBJ2-7
TGTGCCATCAGTGAGTTTAGCGGGGGGGCCACCTACGAGCAGTACTTC
CAISEFSGGATYEQYF
>TRBV7-2|TRBD1|-|TRBJ1-2
TGTGCCAGCAGCTTAGGTTTCGTCGAGGGGGCTCTCTATGGCTACACCTTC
CASSLGFVEGALYGYTF
>TRBV7-9|-|once|TRBJ1-5
TGTGCCAGCAGCCTAACGGGGGTCCAGCCCCAGCATTTT
CASSLTGVQPQHF
>TRBV20-1|-|-|TRBJ1-2
TGCAGTGCTGGCAGTGGCTATGGCTACACCTTC
CSAGSGYGYTF
>TRBV4-1|TRBD1|-|TRBJ1-2
TGCGCCAGCAGCCACCCCCTAGGACAGGGGCTGAGGGGAGCTAACTATGGCTACACCTTC
CASSHPLGQGLRGANYGYTF
>TRBV6-5|-|-|TRBJ2-5
TGTGCCAGCAGTTGGGGGGAAGACCAGTACTTC
CASSWGEDQYF
>TRBV19|-|-|TRBJ1-6
TGTGCCAGTAGTATTGGTTTGGGGCCCAGAAATTCACCCCTCCACTTT
CASSIGLGPRNSPLHF
>TRBV28|TRBD1|-|TRBJ1-1
TGTGCCAGCACCTTGACAGGGGCGAACACTGAAGCTTTCTTT
CASTLTGANTEAFF
>TRBV5-1|TRBD2|-|TRBJ2-7
TGCGCCAGCAGCTTGGACGGGGGGTACGAGCAGTACTTC
CASSLDGGYEQYF
>TRBV7-6|-|-|TRBJ1-1
TGTGCCAGCAGCTTAGGACTCCTACAGGGGAACACTGAAGCTTTCTTT
CASSLGLLQGNTEAFF
>TRBV2|-|-|TRBJ1-4
TGTGCCAGCAGTCCTCCATCGGGGGAAAAACTGTTTTTT
CASSPPSGEKLFF
>TRBV7-2|TRBD1|few|TRBJ1-3
TGTGCCAGCAGACAGGGGGAAGGAAACACCATATATTTT
CASRQGEGNTIYF
>TRBV28|-|few|TRBJ1-2
TGTGCCAGCAGTCCACACATCACAGGTGAACTTAACTATGGCTACACCTTC
CASSPHITGELNYGYTF
>TRBV27|TRBD2|-|TRBJ2-7
TGTGCCAGCAGTTTAAGCGGGGTAAACTACGAGCAGTACTTC
CASSLSGVNYEQYF
>TRBV7-8|TRBD2|few|TRBJ2-2
TGTGCCAGCAGCTTAAGACTAGCGGGGGGGCTTCGGTACACCGGGGAGCTGTTTTTT
CASSLRLAGGLRYTGELFF
>TRBV11-3|TRBD2|-|TRBJ2-3
TGTGCCAGCAGCTCCCAAGACGAGAGCGGGGGCACAGATACGCAGTATTTT
CASSSQDESGGTDTQYF
>TRBV5-6|-|few|TRBJ1-5
TGTGCCAGCAGCTTGGAGCAGGGGCAGCCCCAGCATTTT
CASSLEQGQPQHF
>TRBV5-1|TRBD1|-|TRBJ2-7
TGCGCCAGCAGCATCGGACAGGGGGACGACGAGCAGTACTTC
CASSIGQGDDEQYF
>TRBV6-6|-|-|TRBJ1-2
TGTGCCAGCAGCGGGACACCACCTTATGGCTACACCTTC
CASSGTPPYGYTF
>TRBV25-1|-|-|TRBJ2-5
TGTGCCAGCGGACAGTTTCTGGGAGAGCAGTACTTC
CASGQFLGEQYF
>TRBV13|-|-|TRBJ1-1
TGTGCCAGCAGCCCTTTGGGCTTGGGAGCTTTCTTT
CASSPLGLGAFF
>TRBV7-6|-|once|TRBJ1-1
TGTGCCAGCAGCCCCTATGGGGGGATGAACACTGAAGCTTTCTTT
CASSPYGGMNTEAFF
>TRBV18|-|-|TRBJ2-3
TGTGCCAGCTCACCTCTTTCCGCAGGAGGGGATACGCAGTATTTT
CASSPLSAGGDTQYF
>TRBV30|-|once|TRBJ2-7
TGTGCCTGGGGTTCTAGCTCTAGCTCCTACGAGCAGTACTTC
CAWGSSSSSYEQYF
>TRBV7-6|TRBD2|-|TRBJ2-7
TGTGCCAGCAGCTCATCGTCGGGGGGGTCCTACGAGCAGTACTTC
CASSSSSGGSYEQYF
>TRBV11-2|TRBD2|-|TRBJ2-5
TGTGCCAGCAGCTCCTGGGGAGCGGGGGAGACTCAAGAGACCCAGTACTTC
CASSSWGAGETQETQYF
>TRBV4-3|-|-|TRBJ2-7
TGCGCCAGCAGCCAAGATATGGCAGAGGTGGTGCAGTACTTC
CASSQDMAEVVQYF
>TRBV6-1|-|-|TRBJ1-2
TGTGCCAGCAGTGTCTCCAGGGATTCATATGGCTACACCTTC
CASSVSRDSYGYTF
>TRBV28|-|-|TRBJ2-2
TGTGCCAGCAGTTCCGGGATTCACACCGGGGAGCTGTTTTTT
CASSSGIHTGELFF
>TRBV19|TRBD2|-|TRBJ2-1
TGTGCCAGTAGTATCCATCTAGCGGGAGGGCCAGGGAGGGATGAGCAGTTCTTC
CASSIHLAGGPGRDEQFF
>TRBV21-1|-|-|TRBJ2-7
TGTGCCAGCAGCAAAGCCCGGACTAGCGGGAGTGACCTGCAGTACTTC
CASSKARTSGSDLQYF